The rows below give T cell receptor beta chains drawn from one sample of a study of shared clonotypes between healthy human individuals. Produced via immunoSEQ multiplex PCR; TCRdb's table is partial and in-frame only. Among fewer than 1 million clones, 96% were seen once, and the ten largest hold about 0.25%. Sequencing was carried out using naive CD8+ T cells sorted from blood. The receptors stem from a man between 25 and 39 years old in good health. The CDR3 runs from the conserved cysteine through the conserved F or W. A D gene is named only where the DNA matches it firmly. The size field is filled for only some rows; it gives once, few, many or a size class.

d_call	clone_size	j_call	v_call	cdr3_nt	cdr3_aa
NA	NA	TRBJ1-2	TRBV5-5	TGTGCCAGCAGCTTAGTCGCTGACTATGGCTACACCTTC	CASSLVADYGYTF
NA	NA	TRBJ1-5	TRBV2	TGTGCCAGCAGTGAAGCTCTGGACCCGTATAGCAATCAGCCCCAGCATTTT	CASSEALDPYSNQPQHF
NA	NA	TRBJ2-5	TRBV23-1	TGCGCCAGCATTCCGGACGACCAGTACTTC	CASIPDDQYF
TRBD1	NA	TRBJ2-1	TRBV7-3	TGTGCCAGCAGCTTAGGGACAGGGGTGGACAATGAGCAGTTCTTC	CASSLGTGVDNEQFF
NA	NA	TRBJ2-7	TRBV5-5	TGTGCCAGCAGCCCCCAGGTGTTTCCGAGCTCCTACGAGCAGTACTTC	CASSPQVFPSSYEQYF
NA	NA	TRBJ1-1	TRBV10-3	TGTGCCATCAGTGAGTCTGAGGTAATGAACACTGAAGCTTTCTTT	CAISESEVMNTEAFF
NA	NA	TRBJ1-2	TRBV6-6	TGTGCCAGCAACCTAGGGAGGGGCGTAGGCTATGGCTACACCTTC	CASNLGRGVGYGYTF
NA	NA	TRBJ2-1	TRBV10-3	TGTGCCATCAGTGACCAGGGAAGTGAGCAGTTCTTC	CAISDQGSEQFF
NA	NA	TRBJ2-3	TRBV5-1	TGCGCCAGCAGCCCGATCCCTGCAGATACGCAGTATTTT	CASSPIPADTQYF
NA	NA	TRBJ2-3	TRBV11-3	TGTGCCAGCAGCGGAAGACTTGCAGATACGCAGTATTTT	CASSGRLADTQYF
NA	NA	TRBJ1-1	TRBV6-5	TGTGCCAGCACCCCAGGGTACTCCCTCACTGAAGCTTTCTTT	CASTPGYSLTEAFF
TRBD2	NA	TRBJ2-7	TRBV5-4	TGTGCCAGCAGCGCGGGAGGCCTCTCCTACGAGCAGTACTTC	CASSAGGLSYEQYF
NA	NA	TRBJ2-1	TRBV13	TGTGCCAGCAGTTCCTATCGCAATGAGCAGTTCTTC	CASSSYRNEQFF
NA	NA	TRBJ1-5	TRBV5-6	TGTGCCAGCAGCTTGGGGCAGATTAGCAATCAGCCCCAGCATTTT	CASSLGQISNQPQHF
NA	NA	TRBJ2-3	TRBV6-4	TGTGCCAGCAGTGACTCTGGTGGGACCACAGATACGCAGTATTTT	CASSDSGGTTDTQYF
TRBD1	once	TRBJ2-1	TRBV27	TGTGCCAGCACCTTGGGACAGGGGGCAAAGAATGAGCAGTTCTTC	CASTLGQGAKNEQFF
NA	NA	TRBJ2-3	TRBV29-1	TGCAGCGTTGAAGCCCATTACACAGATACGCAGTATTTT	CSVEAHYTDTQYF
NA	NA	TRBJ2-7	TRBV7-2	TGTGCCAGCAGCTTAGAGGGCGGGCTCAACTACGAGCAGTACTTC	CASSLEGGLNYEQYF
TRBD1	NA	TRBJ2-7	TRBV23-1	TGCGCCAGTCCCCGGGACAGGTTGACCTACGAGCAGTACTTC	CASPRDRLTYEQYF
NA	NA	TRBJ2-1	TRBV29-1	TGCAGCGTTGAAGCGGGCCAGAGCTCCTACAATGAGCAGTTCTTC	CSVEAGQSSYNEQFF
NA	once	TRBJ2-2	TRBV7-7	TGTGCTAGCAGCTTGGGAGTAGGTTACGGGGAGCTGTTTTTT	CASSLGVGYGELFF